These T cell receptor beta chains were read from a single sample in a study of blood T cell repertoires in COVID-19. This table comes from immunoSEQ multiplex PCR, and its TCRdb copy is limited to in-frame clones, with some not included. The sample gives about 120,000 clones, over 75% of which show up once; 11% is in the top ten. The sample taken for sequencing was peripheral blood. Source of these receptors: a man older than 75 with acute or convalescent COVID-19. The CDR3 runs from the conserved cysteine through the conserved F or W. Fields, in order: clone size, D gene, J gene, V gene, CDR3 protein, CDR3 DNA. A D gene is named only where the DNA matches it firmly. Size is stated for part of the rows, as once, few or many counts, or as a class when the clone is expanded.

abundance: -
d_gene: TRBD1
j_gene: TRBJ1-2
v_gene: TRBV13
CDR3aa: CASSLRDRVGYGYTF
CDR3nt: TGTGCCAGCAGCTTAAGGGACAGGGTCGGCTATGGCTACACCTTC

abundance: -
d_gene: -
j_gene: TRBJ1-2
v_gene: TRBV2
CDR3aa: CASSVTVTNYGYTF
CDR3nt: TGTGCCAGCAGTGTAACAGTTACTAACTATGGCTACACCTTC

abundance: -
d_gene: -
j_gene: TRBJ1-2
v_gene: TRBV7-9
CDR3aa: CASSFPAEGYTF
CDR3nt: TGTGCCAGCAGCTTCCCTGCGGAGGGCTACACCTTC

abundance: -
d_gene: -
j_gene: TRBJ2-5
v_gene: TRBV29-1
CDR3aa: CSVDLAAETQYF
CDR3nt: TGCAGCGTTGATCTAGCCGCGGAGACCCAGTACTTC

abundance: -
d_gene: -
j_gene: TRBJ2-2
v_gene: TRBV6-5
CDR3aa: CASMGGPNTGELFF
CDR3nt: TGTGCCAGCATGGGAGGTCCCAACACCGGGGAGCTGTTTTTT

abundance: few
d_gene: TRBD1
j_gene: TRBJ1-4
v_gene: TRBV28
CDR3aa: CASSQGQGGGKLFF
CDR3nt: TGTGCCAGCAGCCAAGGCCAGGGGGGAGGAAAACTGTTTTTT

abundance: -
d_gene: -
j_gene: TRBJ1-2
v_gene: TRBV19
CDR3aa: CASIDSYGYTF
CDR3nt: TGTGCCAGTATAGACAGCTATGGCTACACCTTC

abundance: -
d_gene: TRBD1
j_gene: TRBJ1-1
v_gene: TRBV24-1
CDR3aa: CATSGPGLTGAQNTEAFF
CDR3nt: TGTGCCACCAGTGGTCCGGGCTTGACAGGGGCTCAGAACACTGAAGCTTTCTTT

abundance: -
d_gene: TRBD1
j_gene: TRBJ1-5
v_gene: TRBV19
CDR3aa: CASSPGTEGRPQHF
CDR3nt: TGTGCCAGTAGTCCCGGGACAGAGGGTCGGCCCCAGCATTTT

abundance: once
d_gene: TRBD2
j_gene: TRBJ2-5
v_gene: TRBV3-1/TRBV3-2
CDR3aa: CASSQGGGIETQYF
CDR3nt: TGTGCCAGCAGCCAAGGCGGGGGAATAGAGACCCAGTACTTC

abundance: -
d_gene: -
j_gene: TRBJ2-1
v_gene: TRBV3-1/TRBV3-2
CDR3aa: CASSQRSRGEQFF
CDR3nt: TGTGCCAGCAGCCAACGGTCCCGGGGTGAGCAGTTCTTC

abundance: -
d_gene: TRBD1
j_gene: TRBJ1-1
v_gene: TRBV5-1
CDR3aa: CASSSDRFGAFF
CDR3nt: TGCGCCAGCAGCTCGGACAGGTTCGGAGCTTTCTTT

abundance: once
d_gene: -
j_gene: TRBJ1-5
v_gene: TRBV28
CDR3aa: CASSLTPEMPQHF
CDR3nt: TGTGCCAGCAGCTTAACCCCGGAGATGCCCCAGCATTTT

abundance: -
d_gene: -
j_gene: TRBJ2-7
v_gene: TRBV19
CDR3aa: CASSVSRLSSYEQYF
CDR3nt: TGTGCCAGTAGTGTTAGCCGTCTAAGCTCCTACGAGCAGTACTTC

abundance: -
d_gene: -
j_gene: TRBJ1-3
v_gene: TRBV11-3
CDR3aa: CASSAGTGNTIYF
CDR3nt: TGTGCCAGCAGCGCAGGGACTGGAAACACCATATATTTT

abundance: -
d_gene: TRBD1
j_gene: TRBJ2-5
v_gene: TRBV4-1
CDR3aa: CASSLHGQGEETQYF
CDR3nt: TGCGCCAGCAGCCTTCACGGACAGGGCGAAGAGACCCAGTACTTC

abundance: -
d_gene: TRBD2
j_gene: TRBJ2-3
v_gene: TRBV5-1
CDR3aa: CASSLAGGISGRGADTQYF
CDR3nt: TGCGCCAGCAGCTTGGCCGGGGGAATTAGCGGGAGAGGCGCGGATACGCAGTATTTT

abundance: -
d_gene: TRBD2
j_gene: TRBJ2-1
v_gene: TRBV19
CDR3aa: CASREREEWDEQFF
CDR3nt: TGTGCCAGTCGAGAGCGGGAGGAATGGGATGAGCAGTTCTTC

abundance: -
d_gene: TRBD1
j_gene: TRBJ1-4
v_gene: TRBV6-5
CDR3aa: CASSPDRATNEKLFF
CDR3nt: TGTGCCAGCAGTCCGGACAGGGCAACTAATGAAAAACTGTTTTTT

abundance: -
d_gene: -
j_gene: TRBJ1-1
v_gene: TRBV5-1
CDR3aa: CASSQQENTEAFF
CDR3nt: TGCGCCAGCAGTCAACAGGAGAACACTGAAGCTTTCTTT

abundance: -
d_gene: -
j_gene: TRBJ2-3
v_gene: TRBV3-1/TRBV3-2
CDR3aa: CASSQDQGNTDTQYF
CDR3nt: TGTGCCAGCAGCCAAGATCAGGGGAACACAGATACGCAGTATTTT

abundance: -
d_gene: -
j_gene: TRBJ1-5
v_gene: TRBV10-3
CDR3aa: CAISDGPVNSNQPQHF
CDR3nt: TGTGCCATCAGTGATGGTCCAGTTAATAGCAATCAGCCCCAGCATTTT

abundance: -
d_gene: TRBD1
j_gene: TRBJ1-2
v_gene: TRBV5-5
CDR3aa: CASSLAPGTGVNYGYTF
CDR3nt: TGTGCCAGCAGCTTAGCCCCCGGGACAGGGGTCAACTATGGCTACACCTTC

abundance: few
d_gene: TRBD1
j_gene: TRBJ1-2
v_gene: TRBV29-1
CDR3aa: CSVQDRGQGGYTF
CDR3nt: TGCAGCGTCCAGGACAGGGGGCAGGGTGGCTACACCTTC

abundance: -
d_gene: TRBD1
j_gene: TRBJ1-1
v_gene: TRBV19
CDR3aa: CASSIPSTGGRSEAFF
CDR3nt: TGTGCCAGTAGTATCCCTTCGACAGGGGGTAGGTCTGAAGCTTTCTTT

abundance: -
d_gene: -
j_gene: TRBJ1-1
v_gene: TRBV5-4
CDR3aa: CASSLAGSVNTEAFF
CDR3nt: TGTGCCAGCAGCTTGGCCGGGTCGGTGAACACTGAAGCTTTCTTT

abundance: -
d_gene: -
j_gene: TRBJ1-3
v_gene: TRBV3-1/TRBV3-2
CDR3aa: CASSPSYSSGNTIYF
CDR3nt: TGTGCCAGCAGCCCCTCTTACAGCTCTGGAAACACCATATATTTT

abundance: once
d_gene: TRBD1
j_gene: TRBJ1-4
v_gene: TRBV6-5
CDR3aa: CASSTPGQPNEKLFF
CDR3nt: TGTGCCAGCAGTACTCCGGGACAGCCTAATGAAAAACTGTTTTTT

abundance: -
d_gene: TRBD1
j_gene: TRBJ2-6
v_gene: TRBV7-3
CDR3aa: CASSSPAGGASGANVLTF
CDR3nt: TGTGCCAGCAGCTCCCCGGCAGGGGGCGCATCTGGGGCCAACGTCCTGACTTTC

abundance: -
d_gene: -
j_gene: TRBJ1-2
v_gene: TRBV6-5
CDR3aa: CASTPGASGYTF
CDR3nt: TGTGCCAGCACCCCAGGGGCGAGTGGCTACACCTTC

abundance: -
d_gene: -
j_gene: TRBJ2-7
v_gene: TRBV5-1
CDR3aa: CASSLHYEQYF
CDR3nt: TGCGCCAGCAGCTTACACTACGAGCAGTACTTC

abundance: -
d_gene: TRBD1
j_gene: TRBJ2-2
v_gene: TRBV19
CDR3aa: CASSKDRGIGWTGELFF
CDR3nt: TGTGCCAGTAGTAAGGACAGGGGGATTGGTTGGACCGGGGAGCTGTTTTTT

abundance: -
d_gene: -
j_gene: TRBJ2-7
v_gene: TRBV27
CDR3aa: CASSYKLRYEQYF
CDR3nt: TGTGCCAGCAGCTACAAGCTCAGGTACGAGCAGTACTTC

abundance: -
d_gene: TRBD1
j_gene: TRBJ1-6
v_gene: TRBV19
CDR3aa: CASSTTTGVGVGSPLHF
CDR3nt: TGTGCCAGTAGTACCACGACAGGGGTCGGAGTGGGTTCACCCCTCCACTTT

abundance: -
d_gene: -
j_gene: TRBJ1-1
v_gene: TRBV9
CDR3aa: CASSEGGTMNTEAFF
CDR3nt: TGTGCCAGCAGCGAGGGAGGGACAATGAACACTGAAGCTTTCTTT

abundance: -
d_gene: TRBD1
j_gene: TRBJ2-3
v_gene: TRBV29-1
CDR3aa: CSVEGPDRDITDTQYF
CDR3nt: TGCAGCGTTGAAGGCCCGGACAGGGACATAACAGATACGCAGTATTTT

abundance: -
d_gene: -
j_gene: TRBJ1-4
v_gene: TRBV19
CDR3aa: CASRSTPTNEKLFF
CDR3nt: TGTGCCAGTAGATCGACACCAACTAATGAAAAACTGTTTTTT

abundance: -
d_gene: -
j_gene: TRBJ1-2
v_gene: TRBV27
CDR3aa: CASSSTGRNYGYTF
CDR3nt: TGTGCCAGCAGTTCTACAGGGCGCAACTATGGCTACACCTTC

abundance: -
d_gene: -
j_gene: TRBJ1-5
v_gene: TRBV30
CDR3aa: CAWSSQWGGTGQPQHF
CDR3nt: TGTGCCTGGAGTTCCCAGTGGGGGGGAACGGGCCAGCCCCAGCATTTT

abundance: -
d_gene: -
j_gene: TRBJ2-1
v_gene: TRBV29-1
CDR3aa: CSVEDYLALYNEQFF
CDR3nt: TGCAGCGTTGAAGATTACCTAGCCCTTTACAATGAGCAGTTCTTC

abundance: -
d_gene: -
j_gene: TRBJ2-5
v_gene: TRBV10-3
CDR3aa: CAISDQFGGQETQYF
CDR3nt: TGTGCCATCAGCGACCAGTTTGGGGGGCAAGAGACCCAGTACTTC

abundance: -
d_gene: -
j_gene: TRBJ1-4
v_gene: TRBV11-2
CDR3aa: CASSLVVPTAVATNEKLFF
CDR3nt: TGTGCCAGCAGCTTAGTGGTACCGACAGCCGTTGCAACTAATGAAAAACTGTTTTTT

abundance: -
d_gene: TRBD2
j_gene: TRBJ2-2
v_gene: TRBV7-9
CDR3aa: CASSFGSGGPNTGELFF
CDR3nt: TGTGCCAGCAGCTTCGGTAGCGGGGGCCCGAACACCGGGGAGCTGTTTTTT

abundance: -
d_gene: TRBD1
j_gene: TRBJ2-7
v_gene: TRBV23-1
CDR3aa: CASSQSNRGHSYEQYF
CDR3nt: TGCGCCAGCAGTCAATCAAACAGGGGCCATTCCTACGAGCAGTACTTC

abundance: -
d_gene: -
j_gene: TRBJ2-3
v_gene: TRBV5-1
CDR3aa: CASSLAVGALGDTQYF
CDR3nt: TGCGCCAGCAGCTTGGCCGTAGGAGCCTTGGGAGATACGCAGTATTTT

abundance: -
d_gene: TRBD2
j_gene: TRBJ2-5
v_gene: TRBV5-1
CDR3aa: CASSLAVVAGVGETQYF
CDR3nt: TGCGCCAGCAGCTTGGCCGTGGTAGCGGGAGTGGGCGAGACCCAGTACTTC

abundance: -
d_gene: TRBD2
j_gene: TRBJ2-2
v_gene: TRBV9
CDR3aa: CASSVGAGGITGELFF
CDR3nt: TGTGCCAGCAGCGTAGGGGCGGGAGGGATCACCGGGGAGCTGTTTTTT

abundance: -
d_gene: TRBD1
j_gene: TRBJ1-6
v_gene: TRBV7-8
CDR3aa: CASSTGQGPSPLHF
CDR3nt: TGTGCCAGCAGCACCGGACAGGGACCCTCACCCCTCCACTTT

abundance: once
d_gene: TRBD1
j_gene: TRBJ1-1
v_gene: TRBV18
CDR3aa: CASSGTGGGDTEAFF
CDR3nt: TGTGCCAGCTCCGGGACAGGGGGAGGGGACACTGAAGCTTTCTTT

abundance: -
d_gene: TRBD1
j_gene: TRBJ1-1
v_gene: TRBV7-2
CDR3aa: CASRRRQGATEAFF
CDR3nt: TGTGCCAGCAGGCGAAGACAGGGGGCCACTGAAGCTTTCTTT

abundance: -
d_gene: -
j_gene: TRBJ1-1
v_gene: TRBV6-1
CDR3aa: CASSDTEAFF
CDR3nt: TGTGCCAGCAGCGACACTGAAGCTTTCTTT

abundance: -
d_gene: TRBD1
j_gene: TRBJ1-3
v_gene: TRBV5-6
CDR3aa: CASSPPGQGRRNTIYF
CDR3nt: TGTGCCAGCAGCCCACCCGGACAGGGTCGTCGAAACACCATATATTTT

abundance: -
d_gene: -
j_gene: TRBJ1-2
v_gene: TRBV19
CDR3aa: CASRGWQGGYGYTF
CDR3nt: TGTGCCAGTAGGGGCTGGCAGGGAGGCTATGGCTACACCTTC

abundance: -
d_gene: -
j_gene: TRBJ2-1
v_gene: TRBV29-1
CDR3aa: CSAESNSNEQFF
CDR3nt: TGCAGCGCTGAATCAAACAGCAATGAGCAGTTCTTC

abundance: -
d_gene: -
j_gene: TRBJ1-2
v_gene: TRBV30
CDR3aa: CAWSPTGPYGYTF
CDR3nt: TGTGCCTGGAGTCCCACAGGGCCCTATGGCTACACCTTC